The 9 T cell receptor beta chains below were found in one sample sequenced in a study of CD8+ T cells in alopecia areata (dated by TCRdb to the late 2010s). Preparation of the library involved the immunoSEQ multiplex PCR assay. To provide template for TCR sequencing, every sample had RNA extracted and reverse transcribed into cDNA. This immuneACCESS table, as held by TCRdb, lists in-frame sequences with V and J called but not all clones. Of the missing ones, under half trace to an unresolved V gene in checked studies; the others have no known cause. The sample table contains 150,000 to 200,000 clones; only one count was recorded for roughly 70% of them. 1.3% of the sample comes from the top ten. The treatment or condition label corresponds to: oral pan-JAK inhibitor, 5-10 mg twice daily. This material consisted of CD4+ T cells sorted from blood, taken around week 50, from a patient treated with tofacitinib. These receptors all come from a human donor with alopecia areata.

The chain is built from TRBV29-1 and TRBJ1-5; no reliable D call. The V gene lost 2 bases and the J gene lost 4 bases, with 9 bases spanning the gap. CDR3 length: 13 residues. Germline V gene data show CDR1 as SQVTM and CDR2 as ANQGSEA. The CDR3 here is CSVESGNNQPQHF. CDR3 bases: TGCAGCGTTGAATCGGGAAATAATCAGCCCCAGCATTTT.

The chain carries TRBV30 and TRBJ1-1, with D possibly being TRBD1 (5 bases). CDR3 length equals 13 residues. Trimming removed 3 bases at V and 4 bases at J, with 12 bases between. CDR1 GTSNPN and CDR2 SVGIG come from the germline V gene (reference sequence). The DNA for the CDR3 is TGTGCCTGGAGCGGCGGGGCTAGCACTGAAGCTTTCTTT. It specifies CAWSGGASTEAFF. Combining the CDR3 with reference TRBV30 and TRBJ1-1 gives the whole variable domain SQTIHQWPATLVQPVGSPLSLECTVEGTSNPNLYWYRQAAGRGLQLLFYSVGIGQISSEVPQNLSASRPQDRQFILSSKKLLLSDSGFYLCAWSGGASTEAFFGQGTRLTVV.

The chain couples TRBV29-1 to TRBJ1-1, with 8 nucleotides matching TRBD1. Looked up from germline, CDR1 is SQVTM and CDR2 is ANQGSEA. V dropped 4 bases and J dropped 3; count of bases not matched to a gene: 10. This CDR3 is built from 15 residues. The CDR3 region is CSVVRTGRGDTEAFF. The CDR3 nucleotides read TGCAGCGTTGTCCGGACAGGGAGGGGCGACACTGAAGCTTTCTTT.

The chain employs TRBV30 and TRBJ1-2; perhaps TRBD1 as D (5 bases). In germline, CDR1 is GTSNPN, CDR2 SVGIG (reference sequence). V lost 4 bases to trimming and J lost 8 bases, with 20 bases between them. This CDR3 spans 14 amino acids. The CDR3, as DNA: TGTGCCTGGACTCGGGGGGGATCGCCCTCCGGCTACACCTTC. Translating gives CAWTRGGSPSGYTF.

The CDR3 bases are TGTGCCAGCAGCCTCATGTCTAGCGGGGGCTACGAGCAGTACTTC. Encoded protein: CASSLMSSGGYEQYF. V is TRBV7-2 and J is TRBJ2-7, with 10 bases aligning to TRBD2. The CDR3 has 15 amino acids. With 5 bases clipped from V and 3 bases from J, the junction kept 7 bases outside the gene matches. Germline V CDR1 and CDR2: SGHTA, FQGNSA.

This clone was observed a single time. V usage is TRBV30 and J usage is TRBJ2-3, with 8 positions matching TRBD2. The CDR3 is 14 residues long. The trim removed 6 bases at V and 0 bases at J, leaving 5 bases unmatched. Per the germline V gene, CDR1 is GTSNPN and CDR2 is SVGIG (reference sequence). The CDR3: CACPLAGSTDTQYF. CDR3 DNA: TGTGCCTGCCCCTTAGCGGGGAGCACAGATACGCAGTATTTT.

The rearrangement links TRBV27 to TRBJ1-6, with D maybe TRBD1 (5 bases). Germline CDR1 reads MNHEY; CDR2 reads SMNVEV (reference sequence). The length of the CDR3 is 14 residues. With 8 bases removed from V and 7 bases from J, the gap between germline ends came to 15 bases. CDR3 sequence (DNA): TGTGCCAGCCGCCCCCGGAGGGACAATTCACCCCTCCACTTT. Residues: CASRPRRDNSPLHF.

V is TRBV30 and J is TRBJ1-4, with a possible D match to TRBD1 (6 bases). The CDR3 is 14 residues long. From germline, CDR1 is GTSNPN and CDR2 SVGIG (reference sequence). V was shortened by 0 bases and J by 10 bases, with 15 bases between the two germline ends. The CDR3 bases are TGTGCCTGGAGTGTACCAGGGGTCGGAGGAAAACTGTTTTTT. It codes for CAWSVPGVGGKLFF.

The CDR3 DNA is TGTGCCAGCAGAAAGACTGTCCAAGAGACCCAGTACTTC. Its protein product is CASRKTVQETQYF. The genes are TRBV2 and TRBJ2-5; no reliable D call. V lost 6 bases to trimming and J lost 1 base, with 9 bases between them. The CDR3 totals 13 residues. Germline V gene lookup returns CDR1 SNHLY and CDR2 FYNNEI.